This T cell receptor (beta chain) originates from a study of blood T cell repertoires in COVID-19. Authors' analysis steps: Reference gene primer amplification in the assay estimated nucleated cell counts. Sequencing was performed with immunoSEQ multiplex PCR; in TCRdb, only in-frame clones are kept and a portion is missing. V, J and clone size were drawn from that table, and D and trimming were deduced from the DNA. The sample consists of some 210,000 clones, roughly 90% of them appearing once. V was clipped by 5 bases and J by 0 bases; unmatched bases: 8. The CDR3 spans 16 residues. Germline lookup yields CDR1 SNHLY and CDR2 FYNNEI.

The specimen sequenced was peripheral blood. V gene TRBV2 combines with J gene TRBJ2-3; 7 bases are shared with TRBD1. The receptor was isolated from a man in his sixties who had recovered from COVID-19. Here the CDR3 DNA reads TGTGCCAGCAGTAGACAGGGACCCTCTAGCACAGATACGCAGTATTTT. Protein sequence: CASSRQGPSSTDTQYF.